These 24 T cell receptor beta chains share one sample of origin, sequenced in a study of T cell responses to AZD1222 COVID-19 vaccine. Clones were read by immunoSEQ multiplex PCR, and TCRdb kept only the in-frame ones, dropping some. The sample has 85,000 to 90,000 clones, about 93% seen once. Sequenced material: peripheral blood, taken on day 0 of MenACWY control vaccination. The receptors derive from an adult in good health.

The chain recombines TRBV14 with TRBJ1-2; no clear D. The V gene's germline CDR1 is SGHDN and CDR2 FVKESK. V was cut by 1 base and J by 6 bases, with 18 bases left in between. The CDR3 runs to 16 residues. The CDR3: CASSQAMRWNVDGYTF. The CDR3 DNA sequence: TGTGCCAGCAGCCAAGCGATGAGATGGAACGTCGATGGCTACACCTTC.

The V call is TRBV28, the J call TRBJ1-1; possibly TRBD1 for D (6 bases). CDR3 length: 11 amino acids. V was pared by 6 bases and J by 7 bases, with 9 bases between. Per germline, CDR1 MDHEN and CDR2 SYDVKM. The CDR3 nucleotides are TGTGCCAGCAGCCTACAGGGTGAAGCTTTCTTT. It specifies CASSLQGEAFF.

V gene TRBV6-6 combines with J gene TRBJ2-1, with 7 bases that match TRBD2. The V and J ends lost 4 bases and 9 bases, in that order; junction bases with no gene match: 12. This CDR3 region has 15 residues. Per germline, CDR1 MNHNY and CDR2 SVGAGI (reference sequence). The CDR3 loop is CASSWGLPGRSEQFF. Here the CDR3 DNA reads TGTGCCAGCAGTTGGGGACTACCCGGGAGGAGTGAGCAGTTCTTC.

The J gene is TRBJ1-1, the V gene TRBV5-1; 8 bases map to TRBD1. The germline CDR1 and CDR2 sequences are SGHRS and YFSETQ. This CDR3 contains 15 residues. The ends lost 3 bases at V and 4 bases at J; junction bases unmatched: 8. CDR3 in DNA: TGCGCCAGCAGCTCCTCGGGAACAGGGGGCACTGAAGCTTTCTTT. The encoded protein is CASSSSGTGGTEAFF.

As to this clone: No DNA is shown, since the ends of the CDR3 on it are uncertain; the CDR3 is the one TCRdb lists. This rearrangement joins TRBV28 to TRBJ1-2; the tabulated D call, TRBD1, remains unverified against the DNA. The CDR3 numbers 14 amino acids, ends counted. Germline V gene lookup returns CDR1 MDHEN and CDR2 SYDVKM. The CDR3 loop is CASSLTAWGRGNTF.

The chain joins TRBV3-1 (or the pseudogene TRBV3-2) to TRBJ2-2; D is perhaps TRBD1 or TRBD2 (5 bases each). V dropped 3 bases and J dropped 0 bases, with 14 bases sitting between them. CDR3 length: 17 residues. Germline CDR1 LGHDT, CDR2 YNNKEL (reference sequence). The CDR3 sequence: CASSHHAGTTNTGELFF. CDR3 nucleotides: TGTGCCAGCAGCCACCATGCCGGGACGACGAACACCGGGGAGCTGTTTTTT.

The rearrangement uses TRBV10-3 and TRBJ2-3; 7 bases fit TRBD1. CDR1 and CDR2 from the germline V gene are ENHRY and SYGVKD. This CDR3 contains 15 residues. V was pared by 6 bases and J by 2 bases, with 8 bases of the junction left unmatched. CDR3 residues: CAIRTGTEYTDTQYF. The DNA of the CDR3 is TGTGCCATCAGGACCGGGACAGAATACACAGATACGCAGTATTTT.

J is TRBJ2-3 and V is TRBV28, with 8 nucleotides matching TRBD2. There are 18 residues in the CDR3. With 6 bases clipped from V and 5 bases from J, the junction kept 19 bases outside the gene matches. Germline loops: CDR1 MDHEN, CDR2 SYDVKM. In DNA form, the CDR3 reads TGTGCCAGCAGGGCCGGCGCGGGAGGCGCGGGTTCGCTAGATACGCAGTATTTT. It yields the protein CASRAGAGGAGSLDTQYF.

The chain recombines TRBV7-2 with TRBJ2-3; D remains unclear. Trimming cost V 0 bases and J 4 bases, with 5 bases left between them. The CDR3 runs to 13 residues. Per the germline V gene, CDR1 is SGHTA and CDR2 is FQGNSA. The CDR3 loop is CASSLARADTQYF. The CDR3 DNA is TGTGCCAGCAGCTTAGCTAGAGCAGATACGCAGTATTTT.

The J gene is TRBJ2-5, the V gene TRBV18; D is undetermined. Trimming removed 0 bases at V and 5 bases at J, with 10 bases between. This CDR3 contains 14 residues. CDR1 and CDR2 (germline): KGHSH, LQKENI. Written as DNA, the CDR3 is TGTGCCAGCTCACCACCCGGTCGGCAGGAGACCCAGTACTTC. Amino acid sequence: CASSPPGRQETQYF.

The V call is TRBV18, the J call TRBJ1-4; tentative D call: TRBD1 (5 bases). The CDR3 is 18 amino acids. Germline CDR1 reads KGHSH; CDR2 reads LQKENI. Trimming removed 4 bases from V and 8 bases from J, with 26 bases in between. The CDR3 DNA follows: TGTGCCAGCTCACTACGGCCCTTGCAGGACACCCTCGGCGAAAAACTGTTTTTT. Translation: CASSLRPLQDTLGEKLFF. The variable domain in full, with the rest retrieved from reference TRBV18 and TRBJ1-4, is NAGVMQNPRHLVRRRGQEARLRCSPMKGHSHVYWYRQLPEEGLKFMVYLQKENIIDESGMPKERFSAEFPKEGPSILRIQQVVRGDSAAYFCASSLRPLQDTLGEKLFFGSGTQLSVL.

V and J are TRBV12-3 or TRBV12-4 and TRBJ2-5, with D possibly matching TRBD1 (6 bases). Trimming pared 5 bases from V and 1 base from J, leaving 8 bases between. CDR3 length: 13 amino acids. CDR3 nucleotide sequence: TGTGCCAGCAGTAACAGGGTCCAAGAGACCCAGTACTTC. Its translation: CASSNRVQETQYF.

The chain carries TRBV7-9 and TRBJ2-3, with TRBD2 identical over 7 bases. The CDR3 sequence is 16 residues long. From germline, CDR1 is SEHNR and CDR2 FQNEAQ (reference sequence). V shed 5 bases and J 0 bases; nucleotides not matched to a gene: 8. The CDR3 coding sequence is TGTGCCAGCAGCGCCAGCGGGGTGTGGAGCACAGATACGCAGTATTTT. Translated, it gives CASSASGVWSTDTQYF.

This sequence joins TRBV28 and TRBJ2-1; D tentatively fits TRBD1 or TRBD2 (5 bases each). The V and J ends lost 6 bases and 5 bases respectively, with 17 bases between them. Germline V lookup: CDR1 MDHEN, CDR2 SYDVKM. CDR3 length equals 15 residues. CDR3 in DNA: TGTGCCAGCAGGGGGGAGACTGCGTCTGACAATGAGCAGTTCTTC. It is translated as CASRGETASDNEQFF. The full variable domain, completed using reference TRBV28 and TRBJ2-1, is DVKVTQSSRYLVKRTGEKVFLECVQDMDHENMFWYRQDPGLGLRLIYFSYDVKMKEKGDIPEGYSVSREKKERFSLILESASTNQTSMYLCASRGETASDNEQFFGPGTRLTVL.

The V gene is TRBV28, the J gene TRBJ2-2; TRBD1 agrees at 8 bases. The trim removed 6 bases at V and 11 bases at J, leaving 11 bases unmatched. Germline V gene lookup returns CDR1 MDHEN and CDR2 SYDVKM. This CDR3 comprises 14 residues. The DNA for the CDR3 is TGTGCCAGCAGCCTACCGGGACAGGCTTCCGAGCTGTTTTTT. Translation: CASSLPGQASELFF.

This chain links TRBV28 with TRBJ1-1, with TRBD1 as a possible D gene (5 bases). There are 17 residues in the CDR3. Trimming pared 3 bases from V and 1 base from J, leaving 18 bases between. Germline values: CDR1 MDHEN, CDR2 SYDVKM. This chain's CDR3 is CASSFSPGRSGNTEAFF. Written as DNA, the CDR3 is TGTGCCAGCAGTTTTAGTCCGGGACGTTCGGGGAACACTGAAGCTTTCTTT. The entire variable domain, with the rest obtained from reference TRBV28 and TRBJ1-1, is as follows: DVKVTQSSRYLVKRTGEKVFLECVQDMDHENMFWYRQDPGLGLRLIYFSYDVKMKEKGDIPEGYSVSREKKERFSLILESASTNQTSMYLCASSFSPGRSGNTEAFFGQGTRLTVV.

The V gene is TRBV28, the J gene TRBJ2-7; 10 bases fit TRBD1. Germline CDR1 is MDHEN and CDR2 is SYDVKM. V trimming: 5 bases; J trimming: 1 base; junction bases outside the gene matches: 5. This CDR3 comprises 15 residues. CDR3 coding DNA: TGTGCCAGCAGTCCCGGACAGGGGGTTTCCTACGAGCAGTACTTC. Encoded protein: CASSPGQGVSYEQYF.

The CDR3 nucleotides are TGTGCCAGTAGTGGATTGGGACAGGGGTACTTCGCGAACACCGGGGAGCTGTTTTTT. Amino acid sequence: CASSGLGQGYFANTGELFF. The genes are TRBV19 and TRBJ2-2; TRBD1 aligns across 10 bases. CDR3 size: 19 residues. Germline assignment: CDR1 LNHDA and CDR2 SQIVND (reference sequence). V was pared by 5 bases and J by 0 bases, with 12 bases of the junction left unmatched.

The chain recombines TRBV24-1 with TRBJ2-6, with TRBD1 identical over 9 bases. In germline, CDR1 is KGHDR, CDR2 SFDVKD. The CDR3 length is 16 residues. Germline trimming cut 4 bases from V and 4 bases from J; bases unmatched to any gene: 4. The CDR3 region is CATSDRDRAGANVLTF. CDR3 DNA sequence: TGTGCCACCAGTGACCGGGACAGGGCCGGGGCCAACGTCCTGACTTTC.

This chain connects TRBV5-1 to TRBJ1-4; D might be TRBD1 (5 bases). Germline V gene sequence: CDR1 SGHRS, CDR2 YFSETQ. V was cut by 0 bases and J by 8 bases, with 11 bases left in between. The CDR3 extends over 14 amino acids. CDR3 bases: TGCGCCAGCAGCTTGGGGCAGGGAGACGAAAAACTGTTTTTT. It encodes CASSLGQGDEKLFF.

This chain uses TRBV4-2 with TRBJ2-5, with TRBD2 matching 9 bases. The V segment lost 1 base and the J segment 5 bases; nucleotides outside the gene matches: 11. Germline CDR1 and CDR2: LGHNA and YNFKEQ. The CDR3 is 17 residues long. In DNA form, the CDR3 reads TGTGCCAGCAGCCAAGGGGTAGGCGGGGGGGCAGGTGAGACCCAGTACTTC. This translates into CASSQGVGGGAGETQYF.

V and J are TRBV6-5 and TRBJ2-3; D perhaps matches TRBD1 (6 bases). The germline gives CDR1 MNHEY, CDR2 SVGAGI. V was cut by 5 bases and J by 0 bases, with 12 bases left in between. This CDR3 spans 15 amino acids. The CDR3 DNA follows: TGTGCCAGCAGTACGGACAGAGCTAGCACAGATACGCAGTATTTT. Encoded protein: CASSTDRASTDTQYF.

This rearrangement joins TRBV3-1 (or the pseudogene TRBV3-2) to TRBJ1-2, with D unresolved. Germline CDR1 and CDR2: LGHDT and YNNKEL (reference sequence). V was trimmed by 1 base and J by 8 bases, leaving 11 bases between them. The CDR3 is made up of 13 amino acids. CDR3 DNA sequence: TGTGCCAGCAGCCAAGTAAGCTCTCCGGGCTACACCTTC. It encodes CASSQVSSPGYTF.

V and J are TRBV7-8 and TRBJ1-5; D is uncertain. CDR1 SGHVS and CDR2 FQNEAQ come from the germline V gene. Trimming took off 2 bases at V and 0 bases at J, with 5 bases between the two ends. This CDR3 spans 14 amino acids. CDR3 residues: CASSLTDSNQPQHF. The CDR3 bases are TGTGCCAGCAGCTTAACAGATAGCAATCAGCCCCAGCATTTT.